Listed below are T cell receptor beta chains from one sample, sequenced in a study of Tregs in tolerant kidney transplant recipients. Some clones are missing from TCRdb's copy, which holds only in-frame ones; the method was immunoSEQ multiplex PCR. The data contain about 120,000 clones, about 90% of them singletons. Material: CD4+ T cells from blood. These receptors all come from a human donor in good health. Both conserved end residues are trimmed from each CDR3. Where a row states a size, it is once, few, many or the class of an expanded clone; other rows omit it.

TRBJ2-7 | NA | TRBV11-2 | ASSSWVTDEQY
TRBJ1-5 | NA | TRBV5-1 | ASSLATGEQPQH
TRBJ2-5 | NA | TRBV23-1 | ASSHEGGGHHYSQETQY
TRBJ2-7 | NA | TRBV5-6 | ASSPVGLTKHEQY
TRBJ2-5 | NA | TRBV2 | ASSEARWTQY
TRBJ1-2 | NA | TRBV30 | AWSTGQYGYT
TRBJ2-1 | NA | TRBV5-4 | ASSLTALYNEQF
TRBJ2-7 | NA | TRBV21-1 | ASSPRTSGTYEQY
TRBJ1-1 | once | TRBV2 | ASSSPGHANTEAF
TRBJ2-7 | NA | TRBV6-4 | ASRGGEQY
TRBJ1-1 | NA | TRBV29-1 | SVEILHGTTAEAF
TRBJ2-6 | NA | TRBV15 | ATSGPQGRRTGANVLT
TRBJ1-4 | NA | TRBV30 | AWSDKWGGSEKLF
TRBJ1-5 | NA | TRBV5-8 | ASSLHPGIYSNQPQH
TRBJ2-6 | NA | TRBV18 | ASSPFSAGTGTSGANVLT
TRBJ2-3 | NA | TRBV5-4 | ASSVQGTDTQY
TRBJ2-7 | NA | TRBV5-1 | ASSSKTGQVYEQY
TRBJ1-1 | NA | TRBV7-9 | ASTFGGGTEAF
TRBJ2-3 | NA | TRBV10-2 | ASRRPGGPGDTQY
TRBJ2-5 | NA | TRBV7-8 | ATSKIQETQY
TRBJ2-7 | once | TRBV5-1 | ASPPSGFISYEQY
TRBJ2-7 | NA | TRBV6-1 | ASSWDRPEQY
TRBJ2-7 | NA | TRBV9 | ASSVGTSGGQSEQY
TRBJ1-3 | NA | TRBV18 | ASSWDRRAGNTIY
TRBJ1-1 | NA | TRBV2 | ASSEFGAGGEAF
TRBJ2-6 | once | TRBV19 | ASSIPTQTGVLT
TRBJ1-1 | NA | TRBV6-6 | ASSYVRGAEAF
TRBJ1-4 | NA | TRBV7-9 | ASSLAGNVEKLF
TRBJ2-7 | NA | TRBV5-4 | ASSLDSSSYEQY
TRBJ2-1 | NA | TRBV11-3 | ASSLGLAASYNEQF
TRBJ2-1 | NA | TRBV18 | ASSPPFGRTSVNEQF
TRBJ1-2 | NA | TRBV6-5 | ASSWTGEVDSYT
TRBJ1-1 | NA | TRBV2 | ASRKEGRAEAF
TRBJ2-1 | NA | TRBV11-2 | ASSVDRGQEQF
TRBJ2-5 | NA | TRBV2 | ASRAGDSDQETQY
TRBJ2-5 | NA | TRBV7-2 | ASSFRTQLAGQETQY
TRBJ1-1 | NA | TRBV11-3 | ASSLVFLNTEAF
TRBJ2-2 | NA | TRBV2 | ASSGTSGANTGELF
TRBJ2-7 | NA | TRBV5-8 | ASSYGLAGPDQQY
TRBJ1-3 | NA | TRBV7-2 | ASSLAFNTIY
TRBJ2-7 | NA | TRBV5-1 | ASSFGTGVTYEQY
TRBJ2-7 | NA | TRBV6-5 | ASRPGQGPYEQY
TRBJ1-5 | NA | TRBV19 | ASSPTSGRGNQPQH
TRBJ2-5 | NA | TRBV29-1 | SVGGSVGETQY
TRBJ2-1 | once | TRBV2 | ASSVYEQF
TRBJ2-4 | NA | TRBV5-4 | ASSLGGQGAKNIQY
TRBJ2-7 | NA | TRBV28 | ASSLMTLWPSYEQY
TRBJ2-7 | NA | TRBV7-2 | ASSYKPGGEQY
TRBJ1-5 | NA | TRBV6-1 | ASSLTGINQPQH
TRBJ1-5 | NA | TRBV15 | ATSRDRGRGGNQPQH
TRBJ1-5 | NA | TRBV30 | AWSGEGRNNQPQH
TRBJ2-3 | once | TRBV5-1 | ASSSGTSTDTQY
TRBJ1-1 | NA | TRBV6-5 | ASRKNRDVTEAF
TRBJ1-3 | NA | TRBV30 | AWSEGFHSGNTIY
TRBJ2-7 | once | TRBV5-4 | ASSLGQGHSRSYEQY
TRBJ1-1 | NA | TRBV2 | ASSEGHLNTEAF
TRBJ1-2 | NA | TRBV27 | ASSFGQGGPNSYT
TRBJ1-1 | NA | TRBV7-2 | ASSPSMNTEAF
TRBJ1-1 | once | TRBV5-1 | ASSVTGLDTEAF